This T cell receptor (beta chain) was recorded in a study of control samples from healthy donors and cancer patients. Germline CDR1 and CDR2: SGDLS and YYNGEE. Trimming took 4 bases from V and 6 from J; bases not matched to a gene: 6. The CDR3 totals 14 residues. Assay used: immunoSEQ multiplex PCR; TCRdb lists only in-frame clones, some missing. In the table there are tens of thousands of clones, more than 70% of which are singletons. The TCR comes from a man between 60 and 75 years old with colorectal cancer. The chain is built from TRBV9 and TRBJ2-1; 8 positions match TRBD2. Material: PBMCs. The CDR3, as DNA: TGTGCCAGCAGCCCCCGGACTAGCAGCAATGAGCAGTTCTTC. Translation gives CASSPRTSSNEQFF. The full variable domain, with the rest looked up from reference TRBV9 and TRBJ2-1, is DSGVTQTPKHLITATGQRVTLRCSPRSGDLSVYWYQQSLDQGLQFLIQYYNGEERAKGNILERFSAQQFPDLHSELNLSSLELGDSALYFCASSPRTSSNEQFFGPGTRLTVL.